This T cell receptor beta chain appears in the sequencing data of a study of OX40 agonist ivuxolimab in advanced cancers. Notes on the research overall: Ivuxolimab was an agonistic, fully human IgG2 monoclonal antibody directed against OX40 (CD134), a costimulatory receptor. Intravenous ivuxolimab was administered to patients every 2 weeks at six dose levels: 0.01, 0.1, 0.3, 1.5, 3 and 10 mg/kg. Among the approximately 50 dose-escalation patients, 19 had hepatocellular carcinoma, approximately 15 melanoma, 9 renal cell carcinoma and 9 head and neck cancer. The dose-escalation cohort was about 87% male with a mean age of 60 years, ranging from roughly 23 to 80. Patients were allowed to have had prior anti-PD-1, anti-PD-L1 or anti-CTLA-4 therapy, and about 40% of the dose-escalation patients had been treated with checkpoint inhibitors. Partial responses were achieved by three dose-escalation patients, of whom one had hepatocellular carcinoma and two had cutaneous melanoma. The point of sequencing TCRbeta in the periphery was to test whether ivuxolimab changed TCR sequence diversity and drove clonal T-cell expansion. The paper reports the monotherapy dose-escalation portion (N of about 51 patients) of the phase I ivuxolimab trial. General study outcomes and caveats: The antigen specificity of the clonally expanded peripheral T cells was not determined. Low levels of normalized T-cell clonal expansion were also seen in some patients who did not respond. Partial responders in the 0.1-3.0 mg/kg groups had among the lowest normalized peripheral clonal expansion, especially among CD8+ T cells. After ivuxolimab, more expanded clones were found on average in CD8+ T cells than in CD4+ T cells. At doses of 0.1 to 3.0 mg/kg, clonal expansion of both CD4+ and CD8+ T cells in blood was seen between baseline and week 6.

The trial excluded patients who had a history of autoimmune disease or were on systemic immunosuppression. Peripheral blood for TCR sequencing was collected from all dose cohorts at baseline, on cycle 4 day 1, and on cycle 7 day 1. The samples were taken from a phase I, first-in-human, multicenter, open-label dose-escalation trial of ivuxolimab. The trial enrolled adults with locally advanced or metastatic head and neck squamous cell, hepatocellular, melanoma or renal cell carcinoma. Before TCR sequencing, CD4+ and CD8+ T cells were separately sorted from peripheral blood. As concerns this clone: Its antigen is currently not known. Base qualities are not provided; no much larger clone lies one nucleotide away.

Genomic DNA was extracted from sorted cells for sequencing of the TCRbeta CDR3 region. TCRbeta CDR3 regions were sequenced using the immunoSEQ Assay. The table was pulled from immuneACCESS by TCRdb, which kept in-frame rearrangements only. Such tables lose some clones; where checked, under half of the loss comes from unresolved V genes, and the rest has no known cause. The sample includes over 35,000 clones, with under 90% observed a single time. The top ten clones comprise approximately 23% of the sample. The receptor was derived from an adult with an advanced solid tumor such as melanoma, head and neck, liver or kidney cancer. Material: CD4+ or CD8+ T cells sorted from blood, obtained in a trial of the OX40 agonist ivuxolimab.

Here is the DNA: TGCGCCAGCAGCTTTGGACAGGCGAATCAGCCCCAGCATTTT. This encodes CASSFGQANQPQHF. Recombination connected TRBV5-1 to TRBJ1-5; 7 of the junction bases match TRBD1. The cysteine opens and the phenylalanine closes a CDR3 of 14 amino acids. Only CDR3 DNA is held: 42 bases, read in frame from base 1. Ends trimmed: V by 2 bases, J by 4 bases; bases unmatched to a gene: 3. CDR1 is given as SGHRS and CDR2 as YFSETQ, both from the germline V gene.